This T cell receptor (beta chain) is from a study of T cells in localized non-small cell lung cancer. Overall study findings and caveats: Higher T cell density in the blood was associated with longer overall survival, whereas higher adjacent-lung clonality associated with shorter survival. Sequencing, confined to only one tumor region, leaves heterogeneity possible. Maximal T cell clonality occurred in uninvolved adjacent lung, with tumor ranking below it. Appearing in adjacent lung were a median about 60 of the top 100 tumor clones.

Data came from immunoSEQ multiplex PCR; TCRdb stores just in-frame clones and leaves some out. The sample records fewer than 100,000 clones, more than 70% being singletons. For this clone: The antigen is not known.

This TCR was recovered from a female donor of 60 years or more with stage I lung adenocarcinoma. The material was peripheral blood, obtained before any cancer treatment.

The CDR3 protein is CASSVGTGLFTDTQYF. The CDR3 DNA follows: TGTGCCAGCAGCGTCGGGACAGGGCTTTTCACAGATACGCAGTATTTT. The chain recombines TRBV9 with TRBJ2-3; 9 nucleotides agree with TRBD1. Per the germline V gene, CDR1 is SGDLS and CDR2 is YYNGEE. CDR3 size: 16 residues. V lost 2 bases, J lost 2 bases, and 6 bases stayed unmatched.